The rows below give T cell receptor beta chains drawn from one sample of a study of cytomegalovirus exposure and HLA in healthy donors. Repertoires were generated with immunoSEQ multiplex PCR, while TCRdb's copy carries only in-frame clones and drops some. This sample has approximately 110,000 clones, with just over 15% found just once. Sequenced material: PBMCs. These receptors came from a young woman in good health and CMV-seronegative. Each CDR3 is given with its conserved first and last residue. A D gene is named only where the DNA matches it firmly. Rows may omit the clone size; those that give it use once, few, many or a size class.

v_call,clone_size,d_call,j_call,cdr3_nt,cdr3_aa
TRBV7-9,few,-,TRBJ1-5,TGTGCCAGCAGCTTATGGGTCGGGCAGTCGGGGAGCAATCAGCCCCAGCATTTT,CASSLWVGQSGSNQPQHF
TRBV19,few,-,TRBJ1-6,TGTGCCAGTATTTCGCCAGGGATTAATTCACCCCTCCACTTT,CASISPGINSPLHF
TRBV28,few,-,TRBJ2-5,TGTGCCAGCAGTAAGGGGGGGCGGTTAGAGACCCAGTACTTC,CASSKGGRLETQYF
TRBV30,few,TRBD1,TRBJ2-1,TGTGCGGGATCAACGGGGACAGGGTATGAGCAGTTCTTC,CAGSTGTGYEQFF
TRBV29-1,-,-,TRBJ2-7,TGCAGCGTAACCCAGGGTTACGAGCAGTACTTC,CSVTQGYEQYF
TRBV7-7,-,TRBD1,TRBJ2-2,TGTGCTAGCAGCCCCGGTTTAGGGACAGGGACCACCGGGGAGCTGTTTTTT,CASSPGLGTGTTGELFF
TRBV7-6,few,TRBD1,TRBJ1-1,TGTGCCAGCAGCGAGAACAGGGGGAGGAACACTGAAGCTTTCTTT,CASSENRGRNTEAFF
TRBV6-6,few,-,TRBJ2-3,TGTGCCAGCGGCGGGATTTCCACAGATACGCAGTATTTT,CASGGISTDTQYF
TRBV5-1,few,-,TRBJ1-1,TGCGCCAGCAGCTTGGGGACAGCTAGCACTGAAGCTTTCTTT,CASSLGTASTEAFF
TRBV5-6,-,-,TRBJ2-7,TGTGCCAGCAGAGGGGGTGCTAACGAGCAGTACTTC,CASRGGANEQYF
TRBV11-2,few,TRBD2,TRBJ2-3,TGTGCCAGCAGCTTAGGTCTAGCGGGGGGGTACACAGATACGCAGTATTTT,CASSLGLAGGYTDTQYF
TRBV27,few,-,TRBJ2-7,TGTGCCAGCAGTCCATCCGGGACACTCTACGAGCAGTACTTT,CASSPSGTLYEQYF
TRBV28,few,-,TRBJ1-5,TGTGCCAGCAGCCACCCCAGGGGAGTACCGTTCCTCAATAGCAATCAGCCCCAGCATTTT,CASSHPRGVPFLNSNQPQHF
TRBV27,-,-,TRBJ2-5,TGTGCCAGCAGGGGGACAGCGGGGACCCAGTACTTC,CASRGTAGTQYF
TRBV5-1,-,-,TRBJ2-7,TGCGCCAGCAGCCACCGCGGGTTGGACTACGAGCAGTACTTC,CASSHRGLDYEQYF
TRBV14,-,-,TRBJ1-2,TGTGCCAGCAGCCAATCAGGACAATACCCCTATGGCTACACCTTC,CASSQSGQYPYGYTF
TRBV19,-,-,TRBJ1-1,TGTGCCACCTCTACAGGGCTCGCTGAAGCTTTCTTT,CATSTGLAEAFF
TRBV5-4,-,-,TRBJ2-3,TGTGCCAGCAGCTTTGCCCCAGGGCTCGCCGATACGCAGTATTTT,CASSFAPGLADTQYF
TRBV19,few,TRBD1,TRBJ2-7,TGTGCCAGTAGCCCTAGACAGGGACAGGGGAGCGAGCAGTACTTC,CASSPRQGQGSEQYF
TRBV27,few,-,TRBJ2-7,TGTGCCAGCACCCCGGGTCGGGGTGGGTACGAGCAGTACTTC,CASTPGRGGYEQYF
TRBV5-6,-,TRBD1,TRBJ2-3,TGTGCCAGCAGCTTGGCCCTCGGACAGGGCGACACAGATACGCAGTATTTT,CASSLALGQGDTDTQYF
TRBV29-1,few,TRBD1,TRBJ2-3,TGCAGCGTTGAAGATATTGGGACAGGCGACTCGGATACGCAGTATTTT,CSVEDIGTGDSDTQYF
TRBV11-3,-,TRBD1,TRBJ2-2,TGTGCCAGCAGCAGAGGGGGCACCTGGGTTAAAGATTCCGGGGAGCTGTTTTTT,CASSRGGTWVKDSGELFF
TRBV5-8,-,TRBD1,TRBJ2-3,TGTGCCAGCAGCTTTTTGGGTCGAGGGGGCGCGGGAGATACGCAGTATTTT,CASSFLGRGGAGDTQYF
TRBV6-4,-,-,TRBJ2-2,TGTGCCAGCAGTAAGGGAGCGAACACCGGGGAGCTGTTTTTT,CASSKGANTGELFF
TRBV6-5,-,-,TRBJ1-3,TGTGCCAGCAGGAAGGGGAACAGAGGCGGCACCATATATTTT,CASRKGNRGGTIYF
TRBV5-1,few,TRBD1,TRBJ1-2,TGCGCCAGCAGCCCTACAGGGGTTCGCGATGGCTACACCTTC,CASSPTGVRDGYTF
TRBV19,few,TRBD1,TRBJ2-1,TGTGCCAGTAGTATAAGGGACAGGGAACACAATGAGCAGTTCTTC,CASSIRDREHNEQFF
TRBV7-9,-,TRBD1,TRBJ1-2,TGTGCCAGCAGCCGTACAGCTGACAGGGCAACTAACTATGGCTACACCTTC,CASSRTADRATNYGYTF
TRBV28,-,-,TRBJ1-1,TGTGCCAGCATGAGTGTGATGAACACTGAAGCTTTCTTT,CASMSVMNTEAFF
TRBV18,few,TRBD1,TRBJ1-6,TGTGCCAGCTCACCGAAGACAGGGGGCAATTCACCCCTCCACTTT,CASSPKTGGNSPLHF
TRBV30,few,-,TRBJ1-4,TGTGCCTGCGGACTGGAGCCTAGCGAAAAACTGTTTTTT,CACGLEPSEKLFF
TRBV28,few,-,TRBJ1-1,TGTGCCAGCAGGGGCCCCCTGAACACTGAAGCTTTCTTT,CASRGPLNTEAFF
TRBV6-6,-,TRBD2,TRBJ2-1,TGTGCCAGCAGTCTAGCGGGAGGGCGAGAGCAGTTCTTC,CASSLAGGREQFF
TRBV5-4,few,-,TRBJ2-5,TGTGCCAGCAGCGGATCCCGGGACTCAGAAGAGACCCAGTACTTC,CASSGSRDSEETQYF
TRBV29-1,-,-,TRBJ2-2,TGCAGCGCCGGGGGACCCAACACCGGGGAGCTGTTTTTT,CSAGGPNTGELFF
TRBV4-1,few,-,TRBJ2-5,TGCGCCAGCAGCCAAGTTTGGGGGCGCGTGGAGACCCAGTACTTC,CASSQVWGRVETQYF
TRBV19,few,-,TRBJ1-5,TGTGCCAGTAGAGAACCCAGACAGGGCAATCAGCCCCAGCATTTT,CASREPRQGNQPQHF
TRBV5-1,few,-,TRBJ2-7,TGCGCCAGCAGTCCCTCCCTCCTTGGGGGCAATCCCTACGAGCAGTACTTC,CASSPSLLGGNPYEQYF
TRBV19,few,-,TRBJ2-7,TGTGCCAGTAGTACACAGGGGAGCGGGTACGAGCAGTACTTC,CASSTQGSGYEQYF
TRBV15,few,TRBD2,TRBJ2-6,TGTGCCACCGTAGCAGCGGGGGACTCTGGGGCCAACGTCCTGACTTTC,CATVAAGDSGANVLTF
TRBV19,few,-,TRBJ2-7,TGTGCCAGTACCATCTCGCACAACCGCTACGAGCAGTACTTC,CASTISHNRYEQYF
TRBV29-1,-,TRBD1,TRBJ1-1,TGCAGCGTTCAGGGGGAACTAAACACTGAAGCTTTCTTT,CSVQGELNTEAFF
TRBV7-9,few,TRBD1,TRBJ2-3,TGTGCCAGCAGCTTCCCCGACAGGGGGCTCGAGAATACGCAGTATTTT,CASSFPDRGLENTQYF